Below, 23 T cell receptor beta chains from the same sample are listed, as sequenced in a study of T-cell reconstitution after alpha-beta-depleted transplantation in children. Unique molecular identifiers featured in how the TCRbeta library was prepared. Via MiXCR, TCRdb re-called the PCR reads, giving one row per CDR3 protein. This sample has 45,000 to 50,000 distinct CDR3 sequences, with roughly 52% found just once. Sequencing was performed on peripheral blood, taken before TCRalphabeta/CD19-depleted stem cell transplant. The receptors were gathered from a boy under two years old with SCID, due to receive a stem cell transplant.

The rearrangement links TRBV4-2 to TRBJ1-2; 7 bases are shared with TRBD1. Trimming removed 2 bases from V and 5 bases from J; junction bases left unmatched: 14. The CDR3 is 17 residues long. Germline V gene data show CDR1 as LGHNA and CDR2 as YNFKEQ. The DNA for the CDR3 is TGTGCCAGCAGCCAAACCCAAGAATCACAGGGGTGGTATGGCTACACCTTC. Protein sequence: CASSQTQESQGWYGYTF.

The DNA of the CDR3 is TGCAGTGCTAGCGCTTTGAAGACAGGGAACTATGGCTACACCTTC. This gives the protein CSASALKTGNYGYTF. V usage is TRBV20-1 and J usage is TRBJ1-2; 7 bases line up with TRBD1. The germline gives CDR1 DFQATT, CDR2 SNEGSKA (reference sequence). The CDR3 covers 15 residues. V was clipped by 3 bases and J by 2 bases; unmatched bases: 9.

This clonotype was detected only a few times. The CDR3 spells CASSQGPRSGNTIYF. Written as DNA, the CDR3 is TGTGCCAGCAGCCAAGGACCCCGCTCTGGAAACACCATATATTTT. V is TRBV3-1 and J is TRBJ1-3; D is unresolved. Trimming took off 1 base at V and 0 bases at J, with 7 bases between the two ends. CDR1 and CDR2 (germline): LGHDT, YNNKEL (reference sequence). This CDR3 comprises 15 residues.

The chain's CDR3 is CASSQDVGAPNYEQYF. The CDR3 DNA is TGCGCCAGCAGCCAAGATGTTGGGGCACCCAACTACGAGCAGTACTTC. The chain carries TRBV4-1 and TRBJ2-7, with a possible D match to TRBD1 (5 bases). V lost 0 bases and J lost 3, with 15 bases in between. The CDR3 is 16 residues long. CDR1 MGHRA and CDR2 YSYEKL come from the germline V gene.

This clonotype was observed a handful of times. The chain joins TRBV29-1 to TRBJ2-5, with D perhaps matching TRBD1 (6 bases). The ends were cut back, 4 bases at V and 1 base at J, with 10 bases in the middle. The CDR3 consists of 13 residues. Germline CDR1 SQVTM, CDR2 ANQGSEA. CDR3 bases: TGCAGCGTTGGGACAGAAATCCAAGAGACCCAGTACTTC. Translated: CSVGTEIQETQYF.

The chain couples TRBV5-1 to TRBJ1-1, with a weak D call TRBD1 (6 bases). With 6 bases removed from V and 0 bases from J, the gap between germline ends came to 9 bases. CDR3 length: 13 residues. Per the germline V gene, CDR1 is SGHRS and CDR2 is YFSETQ. The CDR3 reads CASKGGMNTEAFF. The CDR3 DNA reads TGCGCCAGCAAAGGGGGGATGAACACTGAAGCTTTCTTT. Looking up the rest from reference TRBV5-1 and TRBJ1-1 gives the full variable domain: KAGVTQTPRYLIKTRGQQVTLSCSPISGHRSVSWYQQTPGQGLQFLFEYFSETQRNKGNFPGRFSGRQFSNSRSEMNVSTLELGDSALYLCASKGGMNTEAFFGQGTRLTVV.

The rearrangement joins TRBV11-2 to TRBJ2-7, with unresolved D. The CDR3 runs to 13 residues. Germline V CDR1 and CDR2: SGHAT, FQNNGV. Trimming left V 0 bases short and J 2 bases short, with 5 bases between. The CDR3 sequence: CASSLDRTYEQYF. The CDR3 DNA reads as TGTGCCAGCAGCTTAGACCGGACCTACGAGCAGTACTTC. The variable domain in full, completed from reference TRBV11-2 and TRBJ2-7, reads EAGVAQSPRYKIIEKRQSVAFWCNPISGHATLYWYQQILGQGPKLLIQFQNNGVVDDSQLPKDRFSAERLKGVDSTLKIQPAKLEDSAVYLCASSLDRTYEQYFGPGTRLTVT.

This clonotype was picked up a small number of times. The chain employs TRBV18 and TRBJ1-1; maybe TRBD1 (5 bases). The CDR3 sequence is 13 residues long. Germline V lookup: CDR1 KGHSH, CDR2 LQKENI. V was pared by 5 bases and J by 1 base, with 8 bases between. The CDR3 protein is CASSLGENTEAFF. The DNA of the CDR3 is TGTGCCAGCTCATTAGGGGAGAACACTGAAGCTTTCTTT.

V is TRBV5-1 and J is TRBJ2-2; no clear D. From germline, CDR1 is SGHRS and CDR2 YFSETQ. Between the trimmed V and J ends, which lost 4 bases and 1 base, there was a span of 8 bases. The CDR3 runs 14 residues. The CDR3 spells CASSTTQNTGELFF. DNA for the CDR3: TGCGCCAGCAGCACCACTCAGAACACCGGGGAGCTGTTTTTT.

As DNA, the CDR3 is TGTGCCAGCAGTTACCGCGTTTATTTGGCAGGTGGGGCCAACGTCCTGACTTTC. Its protein is CASSYRVYLAGGANVLTF. This rearrangement joins TRBV6-5 to TRBJ2-6; no reliable D call. Germline V gene sequence: CDR1 MNHEY, CDR2 SVGAGI. The CDR3 is 18 residues long. Trimming took 2 bases from V and 3 from J, leaving 17 bases between them.

This clonotype was picked up many times. V gene TRBV12-3 or TRBV12-4 combines with J gene TRBJ2-7, with D possibly called TRBD1 or TRBD2 (5 bases each). The CDR3 runs to 13 residues. The V and J ends lost 3 bases and 6 bases respectively, with 12 bases between them. The CDR3, as DNA: TGTGCCAGCAGTTTGAGGACTCAGGGCGAGCAGTACTTC. It is translated as CASSLRTQGEQYF.

In its sample, this clonotype was seen a few times. V and J are TRBV5-1 and TRBJ1-6; TRBD1 agrees at 7 bases. The J segment lost 5 bases and the V segment lost 4 bases, leaving 3 bases of the junction unmatched. The length of the CDR3 is 14 residues. Germline V gene lookup returns CDR1 SGHRS and CDR2 YFSETQ. CDR3: CASSPGTDNSPLHF. The DNA for the CDR3 is TGCGCCAGCAGCCCTGGGACAGATAATTCACCCCTCCACTTT.

In DNA form, the CDR3 reads TGCAGTGCTAGAGATCCAACAGGGGACTCCTACAATGAGCAGTTCTTC. Translated, it gives CSARDPTGDSYNEQFF. The chain links TRBV20-1 to TRBJ2-1; 7 nucleotides line up with TRBD1. Germline values: CDR1 DFQATT, CDR2 SNEGSKA (reference sequence). The trim removed 0 bases at V and 0 bases at J, leaving 5 bases unmatched. The CDR3 length is 16 residues.

The chain employs TRBV5-1 and TRBJ2-7, with a tentative D call TRBD1 (7 bases). CDR1 SGHRS and CDR2 YFSETQ come from the germline V gene. Trimming shortened V by 3 bases and J by 2 bases, and 18 bases separated the two germline ends. CDR3 length: 16 residues. This chain's CDR3 is CASSSPGGTDTYEQYF. As DNA, the CDR3 is TGCGCCAGCAGCTCACCCGGCGGGACAGACACCTACGAGCAGTACTTC.

The gene calls are TRBV27 and TRBJ2-6; a possible D gene is TRBD1 (5 bases). The CDR3 runs 17 residues. V gave up 3 bases and J gave up 3 bases, with 15 bases separating them. The germline V gene encodes CDR1 MNHEY and CDR2 SMNVEV (reference sequence). CDR3 protein: CASSLGQGIGGANVLTF. The DNA for the CDR3 is TGTGCCAGCAGTTTGGGGCAGGGCATCGGTGGGGCCAACGTCCTGACTTTC.

The V and J genes are TRBV9 and TRBJ2-1, with D maybe TRBD1 (5 bases). CDR3 size: 14 residues. The V and J ends lost 3 bases and 6 bases respectively, with 13 bases between them. Germline V CDR1 and CDR2: SGDLS, YYNGEE. The CDR3 sequence: CASSGGLWGNEQFF. For the CDR3, the DNA is TGTGCCAGCAGCGGGGGCCTCTGGGGCAATGAGCAGTTCTTC.

This clonotype was counted at least ten times. In DNA form, the CDR3 reads TGTGCCAGCAGGGAGGGGGTAGCGGTTTACAATGAGCAGTTCTTC. This codes for CASREGVAVYNEQFF. V is TRBV28 and J is TRBJ2-1, with D perhaps being TRBD1 or TRBD2 (6 bases each). V was shortened by 6 bases and J by 4 bases, with 16 bases between the two germline ends. CDR3 length: 15 amino acids. Germline CDR1 reads MDHEN; CDR2 reads SYDVKM. The full variable domain, its missing parts supplied by reference TRBV28 and TRBJ2-1, is DVKVTQSSRYLVKRTGEKVFLECVQDMDHENMFWYRQDPGLGLRLIYFSYDVKMKEKGDIPEGYSVSREKKERFSLILESASTNQTSMYLCASREGVAVYNEQFFGPGTRLTVL.

This clonotype ranks as medium-sized (0.01 to 0.1%). The chain combines TRBV5-8 with TRBJ2-3; 14 bases align to TRBD2. CDR3 length: 16 amino acids. V shed 3 bases, J shed 3 bases, and the junction held 3 bases outside the gene matches. CDR1 is SGHTS and CDR2 is YDEGEE in the germline V gene. The DNA for the CDR3 is TGTGCCAGCAGCTCGTGGACTAGCGGGGGGACAGATACGCAGTATTTT. Translated: CASSSWTSGGTDTQYF. The whole variable domain, remainder taken from reference TRBV5-8 and TRBJ2-3, is EAGVTQSPTHLIKTRGQQATLRCSPISGHTSVYWYQQALGLGLQFLLWYDEGEERNRGNFPPRFSGRQFPNYSSELNVNALELEDSALYLCASSSWTSGGTDTQYFGPGTRLTVL.

The CDR3 DNA reads TGTGCCAGCAGTCTCGAGGCCTTAATGAACACTGAAGCTTTCTTT. It specifies CASSLEALMNTEAFF. The rearrangement uses TRBV7-2 and TRBJ1-1; D gene uncertain. Trimming took off 6 bases at V and 0 bases at J, with 14 bases between the two ends. Germline lookup yields CDR1 SGHTA and CDR2 FQGNSA. The CDR3 length is 15 residues.

The chain links TRBV4-1 to TRBJ2-7; D gene ambiguous. Trimming removed 0 bases from V and 3 bases from J, with 12 bases in between. The CDR3 sequence is 15 residues long. CDR1 is MGHRA, CDR2 YSYEKL, per germline. The CDR3 reads CASSQDPGRFYEQYF. The CDR3 DNA follows: TGCGCCAGCAGCCAAGATCCGGGTCGCTTCTACGAGCAGTACTTC.

The chain is built from TRBV4-2 and TRBJ1-4; D uncertain. Germline-derived CDR1 and CDR2 are LGHNA and YNFKEQ. The CDR3 has 16 amino acids. With 0 bases removed from V and 13 bases from J, the gap between germline ends came to 21 bases. The CDR3 spells CASSQDQMGDRELLFF. The CDR3 DNA follows: TGTGCCAGCAGCCAAGACCAGATGGGTGATAGGGAATTACTGTTTTTT.

The rearrangement joins TRBV3-1 to TRBJ2-6, with unresolved D. This CDR3 has 14 amino acids. The germline V and J ends were trimmed by 2 bases and 2 bases, with 4 bases remaining between them. The germline CDR1 and CDR2 sequences are LGHDT and YNNKEL (reference sequence). CDR3 sequence: CASSQSPGANVLTF. CDR3 in DNA: TGTGCCAGCAGCCAATCCCCTGGGGCCAACGTCCTGACTTTC.

The rearrangement links TRBV29-1 to TRBJ2-1; TRBD1 agrees at 7 bases. The germline gives CDR1 SQVTM, CDR2 ANQGSEA. J was trimmed by 10 bases and V by 7 bases; bases with no gene match: 13. CDR3 length equals 13 residues. CDR3 residues: CSAEGQGVGEQFF. The CDR3 region has the DNA TGCAGCGCCGAGGGCCAGGGGGTTGGGGAGCAGTTCTTC.